The T cell receptor beta chain under discussion was sequenced for a study of blood T cell repertoires in COVID-19. As handled by the study authors: Estimated nucleated cell counts came from reference gene primer amplification. Sequencing was performed with immunoSEQ multiplex PCR; in TCRdb, only in-frame clones are kept and a portion is missing. D and trimming were read from the DNA, whereas the V and J calls and clone size are those reported in that table. The data contain roughly 60,000 clones, more than 85% of them singletons. The ends were cut back, 0 bases at V and 0 bases at J, with 9 bases in the middle. The CDR3 is made up of 16 amino acids. From germline, CDR1 is SGHTA and CDR2 FQGTGA.

The TCR sequence derives from a human donor with active COVID-19. The donor label of this sample is uncertain. Sequenced material: peripheral blood. The chain has TRBV7-3 and TRBJ2-1, with no clear D. CDR3 sequence (DNA): TGTGCCAGCAGCTTAACGTACCGGTCCTCCTACAATGAGCAGTTCTTC. Protein sequence: CASSLTYRSSYNEQFF. The whole variable domain, filled in from reference TRBV7-3 and TRBJ2-1, reads GAGVSQTPSNKVTEKGKYVELRCDPISGHTALYWYRQSLGQGPEFLIYFQGTGAADDSGLPNDRFFAVRPEGSVSTLKIQRTERGDSAVYLCASSLTYRSSYNEQFFGPGTRLTVL.